The rows below give T cell receptor beta chains drawn from one sample of a study of T cell responses to AZD1222 COVID-19 vaccine. Only in-frame clones appear in the TCRdb table, and some are missing; sequencing was by immunoSEQ multiplex PCR. The data contain 100,000 or so clones, about 86% of them seen just once; the ten biggest clones take up roughly 5.6%. Sequences were derived from peripheral blood, sampled 28 days after the second AZD1222 dose. All receptors come from an adult who received the AZD1222 COVID-19 vaccine. Each CDR3 is given with its conserved first and last residue. The D gene is left open where the match is weak. A row's size may be missing; if present it is once, few, many or a size class.

j_call d_call cdr3_length v_call clone_size cdr3_aa cdr3_nt
TRBJ2-5 TRBD2 16 TRBV28 - CASSFLAGGLQETQYF TGTGCCAGCAGTTTTCTAGCGGGGGGGCTCCAAGAGACCCAGTACTTC
TRBJ2-1 - 12 TRBV11-3 - CASSKGGNEQFF TGTGCCAGCAGTAAAGGGGGCAATGAGCAGTTCTTC
TRBJ2-1 - 13 TRBV19 once CASREDRGHEQFF TGTGCCAGTCGTGAGGACAGAGGCCATGAGCAGTTCTTC
TRBJ2-2 TRBD2 14 TRBV30 - CAWSFVGRGGELFF TGTGCCTGGAGCTTTGTGGGGAGGGGTGGGGAGCTGTTTTTT
TRBJ1-6 - 16 TRBV4-2 - CASSQERQVINSPLHF TGTGCCAGCAGCCAAGAGAGACAGGTTATCAATTCACCCCTCCACTTT
TRBJ2-2 TRBD2 15 TRBV7-7 - CASSQSGSHTGELFF TGTGCTAGCAGCCAGAGCGGGAGTCACACCGGGGAGCTGTTTTTT
TRBJ1-5 - 15 TRBV10-3 - CAISEFGTLEGAQHF TGTGCCATCAGTGAGTTCGGGACACTGGAAGGGGCCCAGCATTTT
TRBJ1-2 TRBD1 13 TRBV2 - CASRDDRVYGYTF TGTGCCAGCAGAGACGACAGGGTTTATGGCTACACCTTC
TRBJ1-3 - 13 TRBV7-7 - CASSQGPGNTIYF TGTGCCAGCAGCCAGGGGCCTGGAAACACCATATATTTT
TRBJ2-1 TRBD2 16 TRBV15 - CARGRREAQGDNEQFF TGTGCCCGCGGAAGGCGGGAGGCCCAAGGTGACAATGAGCAGTTCTTC
TRBJ2-2 - 16 TRBV3-1/TRBV3-2 - CASSQGDSGYTGELFF TGTGCCAGCAGCCAAGGCGATAGCGGATACACCGGGGAGCTGTTTTTT
TRBJ2-3 - 15 TRBV5-1 - CASSATQGSTDTQYF TGCGCCAGCAGCGCAACACAGGGCAGCACAGATACGCAGTATTTT
TRBJ2-1 - 16 TRBV7-6 - CASSSLDRLSYNEQFF TGTGCCAGCAGCTCGCTTGACAGACTCTCCTACAATGAGCAGTTCTTC
TRBJ2-5 - 14 TRBV10-3 few CAISGGVGRETQYF TGTGCCATCAGTGGGGGGGTAGGGCGAGAGACCCAGTACTTC
TRBJ1-4 - 15 TRBV18 once CASSPTAATNEKLFF TGTGCCAGCTCACCCACAGCTGCAACTAATGAAAAACTGTTTTTT
TRBJ2-6 TRBD1 16 TRBV15 - CATRVRGLSGANVLTF TGTGCCACCAGGGTCAGGGGGCTGTCTGGGGCCAACGTCCTGACTTTC
TRBJ1-5 - 14 TRBV5-5 - CASSFPGGNQPQHF TGTGCCAGCAGCTTCCCCGGGGGCAATCAGCCCCAGCATTTT
TRBJ1-2 - 13 TRBV12-3/TRBV12-4 - CASRRGGAGGYTF TGTGCCAGCAGAAGAGGGGGGGCAGGCGGCTACACCTTC
TRBJ1-5 - 14 TRBV30 - CAWSLQGGNQPQHF TGTGCCTGGAGTCTACAGGGAGGCAATCAGCCCCAGCATTTT
TRBJ2-7 TRBD1 15 TRBV7-2 - CASNLRGTGGYEQYF TGTGCCAGCAACCTGAGGGGGACAGGGGGTTACGAGCAGTACTTC
TRBJ1-1 - 15 TRBV7-9 - CASSPRGPLNTEAFF TGTGCCAGCAGCCCCCGCGGGCCACTGAACACTGAAGCTTTCTTT
TRBJ2-1 TRBD2 14 TRBV20-1 once CSASKTSPYNEQFF TGCAGTGCTAGTAAGACTAGCCCCTACAATGAGCAGTTCTTC
TRBJ2-3 TRBD1 15 TRBV19 - CASSLGTGGTDTQYF TGTGCCAGTAGTCTCGGGACAGGGGGCACAGATACGCAGTATTTT
TRBJ2-3 - 12 TRBV6-2/TRBV6-3 - CASSYSKDTQYF TGTGCCAGCAGTTACTCGAAAGATACGCAGTATTTT
TRBJ2-5 TRBD1 14 TRBV29-1 - CSVGTGYNGETQYF TGCAGCGTGGGGACAGGCTATAACGGAGAGACCCAGTACTTC
TRBJ1-6 - 14 TRBV24-1 - CATPSVRGNSPLHF TGTGCCACCCCATCCGTCAGGGGTAATTCACCCCTCCACTTT